The 15 T cell receptor beta chains in this list originate from one sample, sequenced in a study of cytomegalovirus exposure and HLA in healthy donors. Primers included in the PCR were 60 Vbeta and 13 Jbeta primers. Clones were read by immunoSEQ multiplex PCR, and TCRdb kept only the in-frame ones, dropping some. The table shows 110,000 or so clones, with roughly 71% occurring only once. Sequenced: PBMCs. The receptors derive from a woman aged 35 to 49 in good health and CMV-seropositive.

The CDR3 region has the DNA TGTGCCAGCAGTTTAGTCGGGGGGGAGCAGCCCCAGCATTTT. Translating it yields CASSLVGGEQPQHF. The V and J genes are TRBV27 and TRBJ1-5; D perhaps matches TRBD1 (5 bases). Germline V gives CDR1 MNHEY, CDR2 SMNVEV (reference sequence). With 2 bases removed from V and 7 bases from J, the gap between germline ends came to 12 bases. The CDR3 contains 14 residues.

This chain connects TRBV2 to TRBJ2-1, with 11 bases identical to TRBD1. V dropped 5 bases and J dropped 4; count of bases not matched to a gene: 4. From germline, CDR1 is SNHLY and CDR2 FYNNEI. CDR3 size: 15 residues. Written as DNA, the CDR3 is TGTGCCAGCAGTTCGGACAGGGGGCTTTACAATGAGCAGTTCTTC. Protein product: CASSSDRGLYNEQFF.

This clone was counted a few times. This chain joins TRBV30 and TRBJ1-2; no reliable D call. V shed 0 bases and J shed 7 bases, with 9 bases lying between them. This CDR3 comprises 12 residues. CDR1 and CDR2 (germline): GTSNPN, SVGIG (reference sequence). The DNA for the CDR3 is TGTGCCTGGAGTGTACTTCTCGGTGGCTACACCTTC. Translation: CAWSVLLGGYTF. Drawing the rest from reference TRBV30 and TRBJ1-2, the complete variable domain is SQTIHQWPATLVQPVGSPLSLECTVEGTSNPNLYWYRQAAGRGLQLLFYSVGIGQISSEVPQNLSASRPQDRQFILSSKKLLLSDSGFYLCAWSVLLGGYTFGSGTRLTVV.

With respect to this clone: The junction departs from germline at one end; a sequencing error may be responsible. The CDR3 region has the DNA TGTTCCAGCAGCTTACAAGGGTCAGGACTTAATGAAAAACTGTTTTTT. This sequence encodes CSSSLQGSGLNEKLFF. This chain joins TRBV7-9 and TRBJ1-4; D remains ambiguous. The CDR3 is 16 amino acids. The germline CDR1 and CDR2 sequences are SEHNR and FQNEAQ (reference sequence).

The chain carries TRBV11-2 and TRBJ1-1; tentatively, D is TRBD1 (5 bases). The V and J ends lost 4 bases and 7 bases respectively, with 13 bases between them. The germline gives CDR1 SGHAT, CDR2 FQNNGV. The CDR3 has 13 residues. The CDR3 bases are TGTGCCAGCAGCTGGCCCCAGGGCAATGAAGCTTTCTTT. Protein product: CASSWPQGNEAFF.

The chain uses TRBV5-1 and TRBJ2-3; a possible D gene is TRBD2 (6 bases). This CDR3 has 16 amino acids. V was shortened by 3 bases and J by 3 bases, with 17 bases between the two germline ends. CDR1 is SGHRS and CDR2 is YFSETQ in the germline V gene. The CDR3 DNA follows: TGCGCCAGCAGCTCCTCCTCGTGGGGGAGGACAGATACGCAGTATTTT. Translating it yields CASSSSSWGRTDTQYF.

The chain combines TRBV29-1 with TRBJ2-1, with D possibly matching TRBD2 (6 bases). Trimming shortened V by 3 bases and J by 4 bases, and 10 bases separated the two germline ends. This CDR3 has 13 residues. The germline V gene has CDR1 SQVTM and CDR2 ANQGSEA. The chain's CDR3 is CSVERLAYNEQFF. In DNA, the CDR3 is TGCAGCGTTGAGCGGCTAGCGTACAATGAGCAGTTCTTC.

The chain is built from TRBV9 and TRBJ1-1; possible D gene TRBD1, 5 bases. V was cut by 4 bases and J by 1 base, with 11 bases left in between. Looked up from germline, CDR1 is SGDLS and CDR2 is YYNGEE. This CDR3 region has 14 residues. CDR3: CASSPMTANTEAFF. The CDR3 DNA follows: TGTGCCAGCAGCCCCATGACAGCGAACACTGAAGCTTTCTTT. Supplemented by reference TRBV9 and TRBJ1-1, the full variable domain reads DSGVTQTPKHLITATGQRVTLRCSPRSGDLSVYWYQQSLDQGLQFLIQYYNGEERAKGNILERFSAQQFPDLHSELNLSSLELGDSALYFCASSPMTANTEAFFGQGTRLTVV.

The rearrangement joins TRBV4-3 to TRBJ2-3, with D possibly matching TRBD2 (6 bases). Trimming took off 3 bases at V and 3 bases at J, with 13 bases between the two ends. CDR3 length equals 15 residues. The germline V gene has CDR1 LGHNA and CDR2 YSLEER. Written as DNA, the CDR3 is TGCGCCAGCAGCCACCGCGGGGTCGGGACAGATACGCAGTATTTT. Its protein product is CASSHRGVGTDTQYF.

This clone has just a few counts. The CDR3 nucleotides are TGTGCCAGCAGGGGGACAGCAGGCACTGAAGCTTTCTTT. This translates into CASRGTAGTEAFF. This rearrangement joins TRBV2 to TRBJ1-1, with TRBD1 matching over 7 bases. Germline CDR1 SNHLY, CDR2 FYNNEI. The CDR3 is 13 amino acids. Germline trimming cut 6 bases from V and 4 bases from J; bases unmatched to any gene: 5.

V gene TRBV9 combines with J gene TRBJ1-3, with D possibly TRBD1 on 5 matching bases. The V end lost 2 bases, the J end lost 4 bases, and 13 bases lay between the germline ends. This CDR3 has 15 amino acids. The germline gives CDR1 SGDLS, CDR2 YYNGEE. CDR3 sequence: CASSVLAGKGNTIYF. CDR3 bases: TGTGCCAGCAGCGTTCTGGCAGGGAAAGGAAACACCATATATTTT.

This chain links TRBV4-3 with TRBJ1-1; D call uncertain. Germline CDR1 and CDR2: LGHNA and YSLEER. Trimming removed 0 bases from V and 2 bases from J, with 10 bases in between. The CDR3 totals 15 residues. This chain's CDR3 is CASSQDLPGNTEAFF. The CDR3 DNA is TGCGCCAGCAGCCAAGATCTCCCGGGAAACACTGAAGCTTTCTTT.

The rearrangement uses TRBV13 and TRBJ1-6; TRBD1 might be the D (5 bases). V lost 1 base to trimming and J lost 9 bases, with 13 bases between them. The CDR3 has 15 residues. The germline V gene encodes CDR1 PRHDT and CDR2 FYEKMQ (reference sequence). Here the CDR3 DNA reads TGTGCCAGCAGCTTAGACGGGCAGGGCGGTTCACCCCTCCACTTT. This gives the protein CASSLDGQGGSPLHF.

This clone has only a few counts. This chain links TRBV29-1 with TRBJ1-2; TRBD1 aligns across 7 bases. Trimming removed 7 bases from V and 4 bases from J; junction bases left unmatched: 9. Germline assignment: CDR1 SQVTM and CDR2 ANQGSEA. The CDR3 consists of 13 residues. CDR3 nucleotides: TGCAGCGCCAGACAGGGCATAGGCTATGGCTACACCTTC. This sequence encodes CSARQGIGYGYTF. The entire variable domain, with the rest obtained from reference TRBV29-1 and TRBJ1-2, is as follows: SAVISQKPSRDICQRGTSLTIQCQVDSQVTMMFWYRQQPGQSLTLIATANQGSEATYESGFVIDKFPISRPNLTFSTLTVSNMSPEDSSIYLCSARQGIGYGYTFGSGTRLTVV.

In DNA, the CDR3 is TGCGCCAGCAGCCCCCCGCCCCACGGTTCTACAGTGGTAGGGGAGCTGTTTTTT. Protein product: CASSPPPHGSTVVGELFF. The rearrangement uses TRBV4-1 and TRBJ2-2, with D uncertain. V was cut by 4 bases and J by 8 bases, with 26 bases left in between. The CDR3 extends over 18 amino acids. Germline loops: CDR1 MGHRA, CDR2 YSYEKL.